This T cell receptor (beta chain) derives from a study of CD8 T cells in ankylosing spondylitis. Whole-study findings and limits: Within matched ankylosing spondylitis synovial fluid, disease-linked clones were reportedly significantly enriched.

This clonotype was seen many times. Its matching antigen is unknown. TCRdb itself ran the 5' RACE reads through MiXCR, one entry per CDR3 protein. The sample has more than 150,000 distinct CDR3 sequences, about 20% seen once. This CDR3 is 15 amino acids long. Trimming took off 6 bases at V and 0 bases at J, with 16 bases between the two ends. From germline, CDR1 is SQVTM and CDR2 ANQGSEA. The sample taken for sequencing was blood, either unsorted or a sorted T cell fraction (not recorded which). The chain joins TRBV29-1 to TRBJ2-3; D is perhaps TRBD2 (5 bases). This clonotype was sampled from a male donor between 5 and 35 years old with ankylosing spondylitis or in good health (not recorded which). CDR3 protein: CSVLRGQSSTDTQYF. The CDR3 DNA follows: TGCAGCGTGCTTAGAGGGCAATCTAGCACAGATACGCAGTATTTT.